This T cell receptor beta chain is drawn from a study of T cells in localized non-small cell lung cancer. Findings and caveats of the study: Adjacent lung was found to contain a median roughly 60 of the top 100 tumor clones. Patients showing higher blood T cell density tended to see longer overall survival. Peak T cell clonality was found in uninvolved adjacent lung, exceeding tumor.

As regards this clone: Its target is unknown.

Germline CDR1 reads SGHTA; CDR2 reads FQGTGA. The CDR3 is 13 residues long. The V end was cut by 5 bases, the J end by 0 bases, with 7 bases between. Sequenced by immunoSEQ multiplex PCR; TCRdb stores in-frame clones only, minus some. Of tens of thousands of clones in the sample, roughly 85% were seen once. This TCR was recovered from a woman between 40 and 69 years old with stage I lung adenocarcinoma. This chain joins TRBV7-3 and TRBJ1-1; D remains ambiguous. The sample in question was peripheral blood, obtained before any cancer treatment. The CDR3 region has the DNA TGTGCCAGCAGCGCCCCCTTGAACACTGAAGCTTTCTTT. Its protein is CASSAPLNTEAFF.